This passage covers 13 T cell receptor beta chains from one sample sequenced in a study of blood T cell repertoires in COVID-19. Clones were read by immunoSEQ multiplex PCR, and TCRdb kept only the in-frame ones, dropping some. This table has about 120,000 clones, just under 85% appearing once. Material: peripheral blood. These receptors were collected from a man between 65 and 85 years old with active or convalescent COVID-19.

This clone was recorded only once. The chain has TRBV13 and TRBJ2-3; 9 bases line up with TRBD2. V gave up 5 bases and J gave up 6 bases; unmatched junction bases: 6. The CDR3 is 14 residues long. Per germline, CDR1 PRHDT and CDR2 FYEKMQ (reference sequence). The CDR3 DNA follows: TGTGCCAGCAGCCCGGCTAGCGGGGCGGATACGCAGTATTTT. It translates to CASSPASGADTQYF. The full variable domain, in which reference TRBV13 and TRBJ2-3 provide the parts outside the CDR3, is AAGVIQSPRHLIKEKRETATLKCYPIPRHDTVYWYQQGPGQDPQFLISFYEKMQSDKGSIPDRFSAQQFSDYHSELNMSSLELGDSALYFCASSPASGADTQYFGPGTRLTVL.

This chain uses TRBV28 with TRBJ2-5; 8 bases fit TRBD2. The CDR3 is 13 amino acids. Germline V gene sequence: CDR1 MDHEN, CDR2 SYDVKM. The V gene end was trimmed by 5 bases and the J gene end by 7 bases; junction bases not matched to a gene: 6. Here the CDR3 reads CASSMNSGTTQYF. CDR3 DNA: TGTGCCAGCAGTATGAATAGCGGGACGACCCAGTACTTC.

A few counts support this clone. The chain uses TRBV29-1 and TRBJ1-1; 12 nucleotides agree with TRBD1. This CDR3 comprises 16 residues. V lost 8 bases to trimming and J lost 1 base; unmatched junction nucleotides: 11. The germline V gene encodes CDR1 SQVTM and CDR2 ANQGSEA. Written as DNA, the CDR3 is TGCAGCTACGGCCGGGGACAGGGGGCTTCGAACACTGAAGCTTTCTTT. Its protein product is CSYGRGQGASNTEAFF.

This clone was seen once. This CDR3 is CASSPGQGTHTEAFF. In DNA form, the CDR3 reads TGTGCCAGCAGCCCGGGGCAGGGGACGCACACTGAAGCTTTCTTT. The V call is TRBV27, the J call TRBJ1-1; tentatively, D is TRBD1 (6 bases). V lost 6 bases and J lost 3, with 17 bases in between. The germline V gene encodes CDR1 MNHEY and CDR2 SMNVEV (reference sequence). The CDR3 runs 15 residues.

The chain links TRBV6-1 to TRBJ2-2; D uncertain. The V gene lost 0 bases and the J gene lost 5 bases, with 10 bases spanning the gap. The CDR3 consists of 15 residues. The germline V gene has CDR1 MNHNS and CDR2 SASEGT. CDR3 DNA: TGTGCCAGCAGTGAAGCCGAGCGCGAAACCGGGGAGCTGTTTTTT. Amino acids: CASSEAERETGELFF.

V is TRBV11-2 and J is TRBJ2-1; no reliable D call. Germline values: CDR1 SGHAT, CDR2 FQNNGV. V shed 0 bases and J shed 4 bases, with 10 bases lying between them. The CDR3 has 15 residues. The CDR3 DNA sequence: TGTGCCAGCAGCTTAGAGGCATACCCGTACAATGAGCAGTTCTTC. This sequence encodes CASSLEAYPYNEQFF.

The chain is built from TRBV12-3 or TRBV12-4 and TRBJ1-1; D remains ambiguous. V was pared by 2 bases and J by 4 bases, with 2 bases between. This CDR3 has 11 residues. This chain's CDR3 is CASSLRTEAFF. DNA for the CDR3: TGTGCCAGCAGTTTACGCACTGAAGCTTTCTTT.

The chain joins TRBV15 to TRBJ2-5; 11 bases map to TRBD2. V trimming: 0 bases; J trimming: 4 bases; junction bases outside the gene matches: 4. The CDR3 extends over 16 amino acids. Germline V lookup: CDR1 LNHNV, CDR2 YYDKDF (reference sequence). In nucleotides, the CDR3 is TGTGCCACCAGCAGAGACAATAGCGGGGGGGCAGAGACCCAGTACTTC. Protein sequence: CATSRDNSGGAETQYF. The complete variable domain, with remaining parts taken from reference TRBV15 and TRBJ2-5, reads DAMVIQNPRYQVTQFGKPVTLSCSQTLNHNVMYWYQQKSSQAPKLLFHYYDKDFNNEADTPDNFQSRRPNTSFCFLDIRSPGLGDTAMYLCATSRDNSGGAETQYFGPGTRLLVL.

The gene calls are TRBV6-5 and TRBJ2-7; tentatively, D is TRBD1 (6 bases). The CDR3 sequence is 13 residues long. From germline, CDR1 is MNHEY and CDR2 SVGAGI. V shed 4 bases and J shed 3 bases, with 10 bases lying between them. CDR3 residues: CASSFGGGYEQYF. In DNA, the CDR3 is TGTGCCAGCAGTTTTGGGGGCGGCTACGAGCAGTACTTC.

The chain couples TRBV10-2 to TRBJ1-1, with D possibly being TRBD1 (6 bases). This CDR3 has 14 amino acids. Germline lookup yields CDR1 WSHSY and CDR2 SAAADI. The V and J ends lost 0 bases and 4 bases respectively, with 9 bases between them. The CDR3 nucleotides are TGCGCCAGCAGTGAGTCTCAGGGGACCACTGAAGCTTTCTTT. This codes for CASSESQGTTEAFF.

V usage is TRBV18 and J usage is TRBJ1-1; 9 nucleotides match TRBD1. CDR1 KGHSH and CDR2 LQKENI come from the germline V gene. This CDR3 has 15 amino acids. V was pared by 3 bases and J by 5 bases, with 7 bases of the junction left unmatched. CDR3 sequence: CASSPGDRVGTEAFF. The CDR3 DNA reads TGTGCCAGCTCACCGGGGGACAGGGTGGGTACTGAAGCTTTCTTT.

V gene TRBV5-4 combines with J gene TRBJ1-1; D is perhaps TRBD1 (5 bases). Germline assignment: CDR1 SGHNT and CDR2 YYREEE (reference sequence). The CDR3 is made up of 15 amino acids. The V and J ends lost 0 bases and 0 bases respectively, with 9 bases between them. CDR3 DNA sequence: TGTGCCAGCAGCTTGGGGACAACTATGAACACTGAAGCTTTCTTT. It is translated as CASSLGTTMNTEAFF.

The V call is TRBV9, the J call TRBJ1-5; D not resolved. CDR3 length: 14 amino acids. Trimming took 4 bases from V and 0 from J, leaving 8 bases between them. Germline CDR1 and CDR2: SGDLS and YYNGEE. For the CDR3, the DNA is TGTGCCAGCAGCAAAGATAGTAGCAATCAGCCCCAGCATTTT. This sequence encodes CASSKDSSNQPQHF.